The 28 T cell receptor beta chains in this list originate from one sample, sequenced in a study of T cell changes during pregnancy in multiple sclerosis (dated by TCRdb to about 2019). The protocol used for the library was the immunoSEQ multiplex PCR assay. The immuneACCESS repertoire file appears here via TCRdb, limited to in-frame rearrangements. These files lack a portion of the clones; in checked studies, under half of the deficit traces to unresolved V genes, and the cause of the others is not known. Within this sample are 20,000 to 25,000 clones, with over 85% of them counted one time only. The ten largest make up roughly 7% of the sample. The sequenced sample was CD8+ T cells from peripheral blood mononuclear cells, obtained in the third trimester of pregnancy. These receptor sequences come from a female donor with multiple sclerosis, enrolled in a pregnancy study.

The chain is built from TRBV5-6 and TRBJ1-2, with 8 bases matching TRBD1. V lost 1 base, J lost 1 base, and 3 bases stayed unmatched. The CDR3 runs 15 residues. Germline CDR1 and CDR2: SGHDT and YYEEEE. The CDR3 spells CASSLQGQDNYGYTF. Written as DNA, the CDR3 is TGTGCCAGCAGCTTGCAGGGACAGGATAACTATGGCTACACCTTC.

This rearrangement joins TRBV27 to TRBJ1-2, with 8 bases matching TRBD1. This CDR3 is 15 amino acids long. The junction had 14 bases not matched to a gene; V was cut back by 6 bases and J by 8 bases. Germline CDR1 and CDR2: MNHEY and SMNVEV (reference sequence). The CDR3 loop is CASRPGQVRGGGYTF. The CDR3 DNA follows: TGTGCCAGCAGACCGGGACAGGTCAGGGGGGGAGGCTACACCTTC.

This chain uses TRBV2 with TRBJ2-5; D might be TRBD2 (6 bases). CDR1 and CDR2 from the germline V gene are SNHLY and FYNNEI. The V gene lost 8 bases and the J gene lost 1 base, with 11 bases spanning the gap. The CDR3 is made up of 13 amino acids. The DNA of the CDR3 is TGTGCCAGCCTACGGGAGCTCCAAGAGACCCAGTACTTC. This translates into CASLRELQETQYF.

This clone was seen once. The chain joins TRBV15 to TRBJ2-7; TRBD2 agrees at 7 bases. Germline CDR1 and CDR2: LNHNV and YYDKDF (reference sequence). V lost 5 bases and J lost 6; bases outside the gene matches: 7. The CDR3 totals 13 residues. The CDR3 sequence is CATSEGGLREQYF. CDR3 coding DNA: TGTGCCACCAGCGAGGGAGGGCTACGCGAGCAGTACTTC.

The chain is built from TRBV9 and TRBJ2-4; 7 bases match TRBD2. This CDR3 spans 14 amino acids. Germline CDR1 and CDR2: SGDLS and YYNGEE. V was pared by 0 bases and J by 7 bases, with 4 bases of the junction left unmatched. The CDR3: CASSVGGGTNIQYF. The CDR3 coding sequence is TGTGCCAGCAGCGTAGGGGGGGGGACGAACATTCAGTACTTC.

The chain uses TRBV6-1 and TRBJ2-2; 7 bases map to TRBD2. J gave up 6 bases and V 5 bases, and 9 bases lay outside the gene matches. The CDR3 contains 15 residues. The germline gives CDR1 MNHNS, CDR2 SASEGT. The CDR3 DNA is TGTGCCAGCAGTCTCCGGGACTACGTTCCCGGGGAGCTGTTTTTT. This codes for CASSLRDYVPGELFF.

The CDR3 sequence: CASSLSHGTLSYEQYF. CDR3 DNA sequence: TGTGCCAGCAGTTTATCGCACGGGACACTCTCCTACGAGCAGTACTTC. The chain links TRBV27 to TRBJ2-7; D perhaps matches TRBD1 (6 bases). The CDR3 runs 16 residues. V shed 0 bases and J shed 0 bases, with 12 bases lying between them. Germline V gives CDR1 MNHEY, CDR2 SMNVEV (reference sequence).

The chain joins TRBV4-1 to TRBJ2-2; the D gene is possibly TRBD1 (6 bases). Germline assignment: CDR1 MGHRA and CDR2 YSYEKL. The ends were cut back, 1 base at V and 1 base at J, with 7 bases in the middle. The CDR3 runs 15 residues. CDR3 sequence reads: CASSQVTGNTGELFF. CDR3 sequence (DNA): TGCGCCAGCAGCCAAGTGACAGGGAACACCGGGGAGCTGTTTTTT.

V usage is TRBV10-3 and J usage is TRBJ2-1, with 8 positions matching TRBD2. V was pared by 7 bases and J by 1 base, with 6 bases of the junction left unmatched. This CDR3 contains 15 residues. CDR1 and CDR2 from the germline V gene are ENHRY and SYGVKD. The CDR3 DNA reads TGTGCCATCACTGAAACGGGAGGGTCCTACAATGAGCAGTTCTTC. Its protein product is CAITETGGSYNEQFF.

V and J are TRBV19 and TRBJ2-3; TRBD2 matches 7 bases. The CDR3 is 15 amino acids. J was trimmed by 2 bases and V by 5 bases; bases with no gene match: 7. Germline CDR1 is LNHDA and CDR2 is SQIVND (reference sequence). This chain's CDR3 is CASSGLAVFTDTQYF. As DNA, the CDR3 is TGTGCCAGTAGTGGGCTAGCGGTTTTCACAGATACGCAGTATTTT.

V usage is TRBV4-3 and J usage is TRBJ2-2, with TRBD2 matching over 8 bases. CDR1 is LGHNA, CDR2 YSLEER, per germline. V trimming: 2 bases; J trimming: 5 bases; junction bases outside the gene matches: 7. The CDR3 runs to 16 residues. CDR3 residues: CASSQSGTSKTGELFF. The CDR3 DNA reads as TGCGCCAGCAGCCAATCCGGGACTAGTAAAACCGGGGAGCTGTTTTTT.

V is TRBV27 and J is TRBJ1-2; 7 bases match TRBD1. Losses at the gene ends were 5 bases for V and 8 bases for J; bases not matched to a gene: 11. The CDR3 has 14 amino acids. Germline CDR1 is MNHEY and CDR2 is SMNVEV (reference sequence). The CDR3 sequence is CASSHGTELKGYTF. The CDR3 coding sequence is TGTGCCAGCAGTCACGGGACAGAACTTAAGGGCTACACCTTC.

This clone has just one count. The chain links TRBV7-8 to TRBJ2-2, with 11 nucleotides matching TRBD2. Looked up from germline, CDR1 is SGHVS and CDR2 is FQNEAQ. This CDR3 has 16 residues. V was pared by 4 bases and J by 7 bases, with 8 bases of the junction left unmatched. The CDR3, as DNA: TGTGCCAGCAGCTCAATTAGCGGGGGGGCGTTCGGGGAGCTGTTTTTT. This sequence encodes CASSSISGGAFGELFF.

The chain employs TRBV28 and TRBJ2-5, with 8 bases that match TRBD1. The CDR3 has 15 amino acids. V shed 2 bases, J shed 5 bases, and the junction held 7 bases outside the gene matches. Germline CDR1 MDHEN, CDR2 SYDVKM. The CDR3 is CASSLDRGLDETQYF. The CDR3 DNA is TGTGCCAGCAGTTTAGACAGGGGACTTGATGAGACCCAGTACTTC.

This rearrangement joins TRBV27 to TRBJ2-5; 7 nucleotides match TRBD1. The V and J ends lost 2 bases and 8 bases, in that order; junction bases with no gene match: 8. Germline CDR1 and CDR2: MNHEY and SMNVEV (reference sequence). This CDR3 has 14 residues. CDR3 region: CASSLGPGQRTQYF. The CDR3 nucleotides are TGTGCCAGCAGTTTAGGTCCGGGACAGAGAACCCAGTACTTC.

This clone was found once. This chain connects TRBV12-5 to TRBJ1-5, with a weak D call TRBD1 (5 bases). The germline V and J ends were trimmed by 3 bases and 0 bases, with 9 bases remaining between them. CDR3 size: 15 residues. Germline CDR1 is LGHNT and CDR2 is FRNRAP. The CDR3 reads CASGLGDFSNQPQHF. In nucleotides, the CDR3 is TGTGCTAGTGGTTTAGGGGACTTTAGCAATCAGCCCCAGCATTTT. The full variable domain, in which reference TRBV12-5 and TRBJ1-5 provide the parts outside the CDR3, is DARVTQTPRHKVTEMGQEVTMRCQPILGHNTVFWYRQTMMQGLELLAYFRNRAPLDDSGMPKDRFSAEMPDATLATLKIQPSEPRDSAVYFCASGLGDFSNQPQHFGDGTRLSIL.

V and J are TRBV7-6 and TRBJ2-1; TRBD2 matches 11 bases. V shed 1 base, J shed 1 base, and the junction held 3 bases outside the gene matches. CDR1 is SGHVS and CDR2 is FNYEAQ in the germline V gene. The CDR3 has 17 amino acids. The CDR3 reads CASSLVASGGSYNEQFF. CDR3 in DNA: TGTGCCAGCAGCTTAGTGGCTAGCGGGGGGTCCTACAATGAGCAGTTCTTC.

The chain is built from TRBV5-4 and TRBJ1-3, with TRBD1 matching over 9 bases. The V and J ends lost 3 bases and 2 bases, in that order; junction bases with no gene match: 3. The germline V gene has CDR1 SGHNT and CDR2 YYREEE (reference sequence). CDR3 length: 15 amino acids. DNA of the CDR3: TGTGCCAGCAGCTGGGGGACAGGGCCTGGAAACACCATATATTTT. Protein sequence: CASSWGTGPGNTIYF.

J is TRBJ1-6 and V is TRBV4-3; 7 bases fit TRBD1. CDR1 is LGHNA, CDR2 YSLEER, per germline. The V segment lost 1 base and the J segment 5 bases; nucleotides outside the gene matches: 5. CDR3 length: 16 residues. Here the CDR3 reads CASSQGTGANNSPLHF. CDR3 DNA sequence: TGCGCCAGCAGCCAAGGTACAGGGGCTAATAATTCACCCCTCCACTTT.

This sequence joins TRBV2 and TRBJ1-1; possibly TRBD1 for D (5 bases). The CDR3 has 13 amino acids. V shed 7 bases and J shed 3 bases, with 12 bases lying between them. Per the germline V gene, CDR1 is SNHLY and CDR2 is FYNNEI. The CDR3 protein is CASKGARDTEAFF. CDR3 in DNA: TGTGCCAGCAAAGGGGCCAGAGACACTGAAGCTTTCTTT. Complete variable domain (other parts from reference TRBV2 and TRBJ1-1): EPEVTQTPSHQVTQMGQEVILRCVPISNHLYFYWYRQILGQKVEFLVSFYNNEISEKSEIFDDQFSVERPDGSNFTLKIRSTKLEDSAMYFCASKGARDTEAFFGQGTRLTVV.

This chain links TRBV9 with TRBJ1-1; TRBD1 aligns across 8 bases. Germline-derived CDR1 and CDR2 are SGDLS and YYNGEE. This CDR3 contains 15 residues. V was clipped by 4 bases and J by 1 base; unmatched bases: 6. CDR3 loop: CASSPDRVENTEAFF. As DNA, the CDR3 is TGTGCCAGCAGCCCGGACAGGGTGGAGAACACTGAAGCTTTCTTT. The full variable domain, in which reference TRBV9 and TRBJ1-1 provide the parts outside the CDR3, is DSGVTQTPKHLITATGQRVTLRCSPRSGDLSVYWYQQSLDQGLQFLIQYYNGEERAKGNILERFSAQQFPDLHSELNLSSLELGDSALYFCASSPDRVENTEAFFGQGTRLTVV.

CDR3 in DNA: TGTGCCAGCAGTTGGACTGGCCAGTTAGGTGAGCCCCAGCATTTT. It encodes CASSWTGQLGEPQHF. The chain has TRBV6-6 and TRBJ1-5; D uncertain. The germline V gene has CDR1 MNHNY and CDR2 SVGAGI (reference sequence). V shed 4 bases and J shed 8 bases, with 18 bases lying between them. The CDR3 contains 15 residues.

The chain combines TRBV29-1 with TRBJ1-2; 11 bases map to TRBD1. This CDR3 comprises 11 residues. Losses at the gene ends were 7 bases for V and 8 bases for J; bases not matched to a gene: 3. Germline CDR1 is SQVTM and CDR2 is ANQGSEA. The CDR3 loop is CSAGQGAGYTF. In nucleotides, the CDR3 is TGCAGCGCTGGACAGGGGGCCGGCTACACCTTC.

This chain connects TRBV19 to TRBJ2-7, with D perhaps matching TRBD2 (5 bases). Germline CDR1 is LNHDA and CDR2 is SQIVND (reference sequence). Trimming stripped 5 bases from V and 1 base from J, with 9 bases between. The CDR3 length is 13 residues. CDR3 sequence: CASSASGSYEQYF. CDR3 bases: TGTGCCAGTAGTGCATCGGGGTCCTACGAGCAGTACTTC.

The chain uses TRBV4-1 and TRBJ2-1, with D perhaps TRBD1 (5 bases). The CDR3 spans 14 residues. Germline V gene lookup returns CDR1 MGHRA and CDR2 YSYEKL. V was shortened by 2 bases and J by 6 bases, with 11 bases between the two germline ends. The CDR3 reads CASSQHTTANEQFF. The CDR3 bases are TGCGCCAGCAGCCAACACACGACAGCCAATGAGCAGTTCTTC.

In this sample, this clone turned up once. The genes are TRBV2 and TRBJ2-7; possibly TRBD1 for D (6 bases). With 3 bases removed from V and 2 bases from J, the gap between germline ends came to 17 bases. The CDR3 contains 16 residues. From germline, CDR1 is SNHLY and CDR2 FYNNEI. The CDR3 nucleotides are TGTGCCAGCAGTGACGAAGCCGGACAGATTCCCTACGAGCAGTACTTC. Translating gives CASSDEAGQIPYEQYF.

V gene TRBV5-1 combines with J gene TRBJ2-2; 7 nucleotides line up with TRBD1. The germline gives CDR1 SGHRS, CDR2 YFSETQ. The junction had 7 bases not matched to a gene; V was cut back by 2 bases and J by 3 bases. The CDR3 runs 16 residues. The chain's CDR3 is CASSLSGTDYTGELFF. In nucleotides, the CDR3 is TGCGCCAGCAGCTTATCCGGGACAGACTACACCGGGGAGCTGTTTTTT.

This clone was observed a single time. CDR3: CASSLPDTYEQYF. The CDR3 coding sequence is TGTGCCAGCAGCTTACCTGACACCTACGAGCAGTACTTC. The chain couples TRBV11-2 to TRBJ2-7; D call uncertain. CDR3 length: 13 residues. CDR1 is SGHAT, CDR2 FQNNGV, per germline. The V end was cut by 2 bases, the J end by 2 bases, with 7 bases between.